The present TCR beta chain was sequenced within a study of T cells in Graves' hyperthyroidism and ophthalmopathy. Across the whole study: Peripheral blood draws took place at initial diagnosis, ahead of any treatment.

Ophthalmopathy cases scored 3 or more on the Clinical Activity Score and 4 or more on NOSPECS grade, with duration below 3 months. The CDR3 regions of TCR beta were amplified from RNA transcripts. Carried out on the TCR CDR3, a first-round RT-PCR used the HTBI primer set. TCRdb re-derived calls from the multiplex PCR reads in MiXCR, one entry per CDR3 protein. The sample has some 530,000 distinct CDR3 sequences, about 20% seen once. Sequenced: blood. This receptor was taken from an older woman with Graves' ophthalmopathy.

Here the CDR3 reads CASSVTNWAPGEQYF. DNA of the CDR3: TGTGCCAGCAGCGTAACGAACTGGGCGCCAGGCGAGCAGTACTTC. This chain joins TRBV9 and TRBJ2-7; D is ambiguous. Germline values: CDR1 SGDLS, CDR2 YYNGEE. The CDR3 spans 15 residues. V was trimmed by 1 base and J by 6 bases, leaving 17 bases between them.